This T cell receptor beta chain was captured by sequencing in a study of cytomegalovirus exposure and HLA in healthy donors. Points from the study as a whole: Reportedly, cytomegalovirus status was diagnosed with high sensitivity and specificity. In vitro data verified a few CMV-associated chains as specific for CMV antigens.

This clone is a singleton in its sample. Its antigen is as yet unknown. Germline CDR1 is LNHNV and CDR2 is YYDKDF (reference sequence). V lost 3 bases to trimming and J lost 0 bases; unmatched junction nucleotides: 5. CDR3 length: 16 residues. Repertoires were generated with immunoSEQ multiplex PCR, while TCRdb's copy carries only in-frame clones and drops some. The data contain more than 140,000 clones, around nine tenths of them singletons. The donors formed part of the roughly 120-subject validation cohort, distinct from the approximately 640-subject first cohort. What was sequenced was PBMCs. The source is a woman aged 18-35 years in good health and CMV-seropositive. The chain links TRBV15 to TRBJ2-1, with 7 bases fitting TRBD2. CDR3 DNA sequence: TGTGCCACCAGCAGGGAAGCGGGGATCTCCTACAATGAGCAGTTCTTC. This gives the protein CATSREAGISYNEQFF.